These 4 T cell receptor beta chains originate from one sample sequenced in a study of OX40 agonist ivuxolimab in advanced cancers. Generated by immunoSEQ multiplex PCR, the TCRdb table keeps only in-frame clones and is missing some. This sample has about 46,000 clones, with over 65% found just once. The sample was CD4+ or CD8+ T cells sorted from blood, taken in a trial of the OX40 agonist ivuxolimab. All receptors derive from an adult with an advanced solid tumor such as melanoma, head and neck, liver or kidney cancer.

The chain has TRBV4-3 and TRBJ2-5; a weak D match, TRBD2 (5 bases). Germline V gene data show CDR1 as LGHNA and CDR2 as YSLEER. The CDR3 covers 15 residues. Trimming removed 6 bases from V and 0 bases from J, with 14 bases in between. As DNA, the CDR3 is TGCGCCAGCAGTCCAAGACTATCCTACCAAGAGACCCAGTACTTC. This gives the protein CASSPRLSYQETQYF.

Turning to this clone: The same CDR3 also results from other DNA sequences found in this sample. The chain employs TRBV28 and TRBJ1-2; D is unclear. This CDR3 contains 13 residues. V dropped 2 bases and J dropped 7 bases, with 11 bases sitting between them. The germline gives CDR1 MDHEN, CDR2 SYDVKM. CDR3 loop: CASSLGSPSGYTF. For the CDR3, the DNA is TGTGCCAGCAGTTTAGGGTCCCCCTCTGGCTACACCTTC.

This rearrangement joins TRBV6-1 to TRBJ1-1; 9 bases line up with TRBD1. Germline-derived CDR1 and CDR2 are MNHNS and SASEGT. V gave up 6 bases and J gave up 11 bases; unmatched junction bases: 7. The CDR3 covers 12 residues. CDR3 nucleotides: TGTGCCAGCAGCGGGGACAGGGTACGGGCTTTCTTT. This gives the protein CASSGDRVRAFF.

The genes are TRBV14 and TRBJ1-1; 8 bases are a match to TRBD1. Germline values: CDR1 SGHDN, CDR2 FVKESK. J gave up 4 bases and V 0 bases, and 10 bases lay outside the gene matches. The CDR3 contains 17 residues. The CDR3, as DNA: TGTGCCAGCAGCCAAGAGGTAGGGGGCAGGGGGCTCACTGAAGCTTTCTTT. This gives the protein CASSQEVGGRGLTEAFF.